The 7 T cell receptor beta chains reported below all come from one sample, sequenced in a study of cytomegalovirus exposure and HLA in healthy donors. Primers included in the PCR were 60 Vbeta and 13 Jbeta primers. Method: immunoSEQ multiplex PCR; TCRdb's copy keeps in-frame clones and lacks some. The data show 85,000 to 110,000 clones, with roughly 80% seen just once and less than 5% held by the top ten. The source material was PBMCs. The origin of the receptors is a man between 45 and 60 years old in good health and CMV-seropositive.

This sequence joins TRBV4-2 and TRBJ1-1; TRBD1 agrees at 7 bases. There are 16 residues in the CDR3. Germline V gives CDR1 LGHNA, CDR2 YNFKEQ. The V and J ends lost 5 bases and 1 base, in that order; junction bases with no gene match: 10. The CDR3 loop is CASSTARGRGNTEAFF. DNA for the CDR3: TGTGCCAGCAGCACAGCTAGGGGGCGGGGGAACACTGAAGCTTTCTTT.

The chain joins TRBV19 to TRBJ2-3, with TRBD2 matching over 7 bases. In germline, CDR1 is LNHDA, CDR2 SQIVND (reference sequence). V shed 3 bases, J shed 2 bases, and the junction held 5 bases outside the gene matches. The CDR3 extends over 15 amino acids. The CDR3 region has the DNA TGTGCCAGTAGTATGGGAGCGGGGATCACAGATACGCAGTATTTT. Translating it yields CASSMGAGITDTQYF.

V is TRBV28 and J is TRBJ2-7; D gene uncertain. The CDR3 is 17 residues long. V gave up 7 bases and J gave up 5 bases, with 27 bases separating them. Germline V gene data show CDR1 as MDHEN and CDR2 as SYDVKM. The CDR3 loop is CASTSGSGANFDDEQYF. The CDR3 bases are TGTGCCAGCACCTCCGGGTCTGGAGCGAATTTCGACGACGAGCAGTACTTC.

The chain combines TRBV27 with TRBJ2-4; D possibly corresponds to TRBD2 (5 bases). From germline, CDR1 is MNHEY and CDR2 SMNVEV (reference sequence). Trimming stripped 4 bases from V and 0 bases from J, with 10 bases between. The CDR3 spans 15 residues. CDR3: CASSYRGLAKNIQYF. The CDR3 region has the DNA TGTGCCAGCAGTTACCGTGGACTAGCCAAAAACATTCAGTACTTC.

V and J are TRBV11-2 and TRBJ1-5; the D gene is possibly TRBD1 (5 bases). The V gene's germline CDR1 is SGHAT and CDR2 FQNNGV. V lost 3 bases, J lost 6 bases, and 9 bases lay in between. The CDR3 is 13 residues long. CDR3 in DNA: TGTGCCAGCAGCTTGCAGGGAGGTCAGCCCCAGCATTTT. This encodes CASSLQGGQPQHF.

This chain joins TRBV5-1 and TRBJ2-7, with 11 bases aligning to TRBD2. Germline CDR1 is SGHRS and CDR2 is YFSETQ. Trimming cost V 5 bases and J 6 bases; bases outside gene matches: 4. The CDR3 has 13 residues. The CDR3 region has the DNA TGCGCCAGCAGTCGACTAGCGGGACCCGAGCAGTACTTC. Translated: CASSRLAGPEQYF.

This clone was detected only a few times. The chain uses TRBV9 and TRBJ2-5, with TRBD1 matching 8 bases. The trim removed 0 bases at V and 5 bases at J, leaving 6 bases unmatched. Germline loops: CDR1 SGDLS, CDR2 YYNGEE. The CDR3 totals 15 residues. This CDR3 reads CASSVDGQGFETQYF. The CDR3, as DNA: TGTGCCAGCAGCGTAGATGGACAGGGATTCGAGACCCAGTACTTC.